Below, 24 T cell receptor beta chains from the same sample are listed, as sequenced in a study of T-cell memory formation after mild COVID-19 (dated by TCRdb to the early 2020s). The library was obtained by 5' RACE. These reads were obtained on an Illumina NovaSeq 6000. TCRdb ran its own pipeline on the public reads, namely fastp trimming at Q25 and MiXCR clone calling, and kept in-frame beta chains. Under each unique CDR3 protein, matching rows form one entry showing the most common genes and DNA. Counted in this sample were about 470,000 distinct CDR3 sequences; about 18% of them appeared once. The top ten clones comprise approximately 13% of the sample. The source material was PBMCs or a T cell subset sorted from them (not recorded which). These receptors originate from an adult woman who had mild COVID-19 (a few samples of this study predate the infection). The sample titles of this study are shuffled in the database, so cell type and time point are left out; the donor was told from shared clones.

The chain recombines TRBV30 with TRBJ1-2; D remains ambiguous. Germline loops: CDR1 GTSNPN, CDR2 SVGIG (reference sequence). V was pared by 2 bases and J by 10 bases, with 11 bases between. There are 11 residues in the CDR3. The CDR3, as DNA: TGTGCCTGGAGTAGCGGGGTCCACTACACCTTC. It codes for CAWSSGVHYTF.

The chain couples TRBV7-9 to TRBJ2-3; D tentatively reads TRBD1 or TRBD2 (6 bases each). This CDR3 region has 15 residues. Germline lookup yields CDR1 SEHNR and CDR2 FQNEAQ (reference sequence). The V and J ends lost 0 bases and 4 bases respectively, with 11 bases between them. The chain's CDR3 is CASSLAAGEADTQYF. In nucleotides, the CDR3 is TGTGCCAGCAGCTTAGCGGCAGGGGAGGCAGATACGCAGTATTTT.

The chain joins TRBV28 to TRBJ1-1; possible D gene TRBD1, 5 bases. The germline gives CDR1 MDHEN, CDR2 SYDVKM. CDR3 length: 13 residues. V was clipped by 6 bases and J by 4 bases, with 12 bases between them. The CDR3 region is CASSGTGGTEAFF. The DNA for the CDR3 is TGTGCCAGCAGCGGCACTGGGGGCACTGAAGCTTTCTTT.

Many counts were recorded for this clonotype. The chain uses TRBV5-1 and TRBJ1-5, with D maybe TRBD1 (6 bases). Between the trimmed V and J ends, which lost 1 base and 2 bases, there was a span of 7 bases. CDR1 and CDR2 (germline): SGHRS, YFSETQ. The length of the CDR3 is 14 residues. Written as DNA, the CDR3 is TGCGCCAGCAGCTTGTCAGGGGGCAATCAGCCCCAGCATTTT. This gives the protein CASSLSGGNQPQHF.

This chain joins TRBV18 and TRBJ1-1; D possibly corresponds to TRBD1 (5 bases). Trimming removed 2 bases at V and 1 base at J, with 8 bases between. The CDR3 loop spans 14 amino acids. Germline values: CDR1 KGHSH, CDR2 LQKENI. CDR3 DNA sequence: TGTGCCAGCTCACCAATGGGACGGAACACTGAAGCTTTCTTT. It encodes CASSPMGRNTEAFF.

CDR3 bases: TGCAGTGCTAGGAGACAGCCTGCCTACGAGCAGTACTTC. This encodes CSARRQPAYEQYF. The chain is built from TRBV20-1 and TRBJ2-7, with D possibly TRBD1 on 5 matching bases. Germline lookup yields CDR1 DFQATT and CDR2 SNEGSKA (reference sequence). The germline V and J ends were trimmed by 3 bases and 2 bases, with 11 bases remaining between them. The CDR3 loop spans 13 amino acids.

The chain is built from TRBV7-2 and TRBJ1-2; D uncertain. The CDR3 has 11 amino acids. Looked up from germline, CDR1 is SGHTA and CDR2 is FQGNSA. The ends were cut back, 6 bases at V and 4 bases at J, with 6 bases in the middle. The CDR3 DNA sequence: TGTGCCAGCAGACAAATCTATGGCTACACCTTC. This codes for CASRQIYGYTF. The full variable domain, rest sourced from reference TRBV7-2 and TRBJ1-2, is GAGVSQSPSNKVTEKGKDVELRCDPISGHTALYWYRQSLGQGLEFLIYFQGNSAPDKSGLPSDRFSAERTGGSVSTLTIQRTQQEDSAVYLCASRQIYGYTFGSGTRLTVV.

This clonotype was seen more than once but under ten times. The chain couples TRBV6-2 or TRBV6-3 to TRBJ2-3; 11 nucleotides line up with TRBD2. Germline assignment: CDR1 MNHEY and CDR2 SVGEGT. This CDR3 contains 13 residues. CDR3 protein: CPQTSGATDTQYF. The CDR3 DNA reads TGTCCTCAGACTAGCGGGGCCACAGATACGCAGTATTTT.

This rearrangement joins TRBV7-8 to TRBJ2-1, with 8 positions matching TRBD2. Germline V CDR1 and CDR2: SGHVS, FQNEAQ. The V gene end was trimmed by 1 base and the J gene end by 6 bases; junction bases not matched to a gene: 8. This CDR3 contains 16 residues. CDR3 loop: CASSLGPAGVRNEQFF. The CDR3 DNA reads as TGTGCCAGCAGCTTAGGTCCAGCGGGGGTCCGCAATGAGCAGTTCTTC.

The chain has TRBV4-2 and TRBJ2-2; 7 nucleotides match TRBD2. Germline V gene data show CDR1 as LGHNA and CDR2 as YNFKEQ. V trimming: 4 bases; J trimming: 6 bases; junction bases outside the gene matches: 8. This CDR3 is built from 15 residues. This CDR3 is CASSPSGLVAGELFF. The DNA of the CDR3 is TGTGCCAGCAGCCCTTCCGGACTAGTGGCCGGGGAGCTGTTTTTT.

The V gene is TRBV10-3, the J gene TRBJ2-3; 9 bases align to TRBD2. The V gene's germline CDR1 is ENHRY and CDR2 SYGVKD. The CDR3 is 15 amino acids. V lost 2 bases to trimming and J lost 6 bases; unmatched junction nucleotides: 6. The CDR3 sequence: CAISETAGGPDTQYF. For the CDR3, the DNA is TGTGCCATCAGTGAGACGGCGGGGGGGCCTGATACGCAGTATTTT.

V gene TRBV29-1 combines with J gene TRBJ2-3; 7 nucleotides line up with TRBD2. Trimming removed 4 bases from V and 4 bases from J; junction bases left unmatched: 5. The CDR3 consists of 13 residues. Germline lookup yields CDR1 SQVTM and CDR2 ANQGSEA. The CDR3 sequence: CSVAGGGADTQYF. CDR3 coding DNA: TGCAGCGTTGCGGGAGGAGGCGCAGATACGCAGTATTTT.

The V gene is TRBV20-1, the J gene TRBJ2-1, with 7 bases aligning to TRBD2. The V segment lost 0 bases and the J segment 3 bases; nucleotides outside the gene matches: 5. The germline V gene has CDR1 DFQATT and CDR2 SNEGSKA (reference sequence). The CDR3 extends over 15 amino acids. CDR3 loop: CSARDWGGGYNEQFF. CDR3 nucleotides: TGCAGTGCTAGAGATTGGGGCGGGGGCTACAATGAGCAGTTCTTC.

This clonotype has a handful of counts. The gene calls are TRBV7-3 and TRBJ2-1, with 9 positions matching TRBD2. This CDR3 contains 15 residues. V shed 5 bases and J 9 bases; nucleotides not matched to a gene: 11. Germline V CDR1 and CDR2: SGHTA, FQGTGA. The chain's CDR3 is CASSLSSGGTSEQFF. CDR3 bases: TGTGCCAGCAGCCTGTCCAGCGGGGGGACTTCTGAGCAGTTCTTC.

This clonotype was counted a few times. The rearrangement joins TRBV12-3 or TRBV12-4 to TRBJ2-5; the D is unclear. The CDR3 runs 13 residues. Trimming pared 6 bases from V and 1 base from J, leaving 9 bases between. CDR3 sequence: CASSPVGQETQYF. The CDR3 DNA reads TGTGCCAGCAGCCCCGTCGGCCAAGAGACCCAGTACTTC.

J is TRBJ2-1 and V is TRBV30; 9 bases agree with TRBD1. The V gene's germline CDR1 is GTSNPN and CDR2 SVGIG (reference sequence). Trimming took 3 bases from V and 9 from J; bases not matched to a gene: 6. CDR3 length: 13 amino acids. Here the CDR3 DNA reads TGTGCCTGGAGCCGGACAGGGGTCGGTGAGCAGTTCTTC. Residues: CAWSRTGVGEQFF.

This clonotype came up a few times. The chain recombines TRBV7-2 with TRBJ1-1; D possibly corresponds to TRBD1 (6 bases). CDR1 SGHTA and CDR2 FQGNSA come from the germline V gene. The CDR3 extends over 13 amino acids. V shed 5 bases and J shed 6 bases, with 13 bases lying between them. This CDR3 reads CASSTGQMAEAFF. The CDR3 DNA is TGTGCCAGCAGCACAGGACAGATGGCTGAAGCTTTCTTT.

This clonotype showed up just a few times. This sequence joins TRBV4-1 and TRBJ2-4; no clear D. The V end lost 3 bases, the J end lost 0 bases, and 6 bases lay between the germline ends. CDR1 is MGHRA and CDR2 is YSYEKL in the germline V gene. This CDR3 has 14 amino acids. CDR3 DNA: TGCGCCAGCAGCCAGTCTCTAGCCAAAAACATTCAGTACTTC. It encodes CASSQSLAKNIQYF.

This clonotype occurred a few times. The chain links TRBV11-3 to TRBJ2-1; TRBD1 agrees at 11 bases. Germline CDR1 is SGHNT and CDR2 is YENEEA. Unmatched junction bases numbered 4, after V lost 3 bases and J lost 3 bases. The CDR3 is made up of 16 amino acids. The CDR3 DNA reads TGTGCCAGCAGCTTCGGGACAGGGGGGTTCTACAATGAGCAGTTCTTC. As protein: CASSFGTGGFYNEQFF. Variable domain in full (rest from reference TRBV11-3 and TRBJ2-1): EAGVVQSPRYKIIEKKQPVAFWCNPISGHNTLYWYLQNLGQGPELLIRYENEEAVDDSQLPKDRFSAERLKGVDSTLKIQPAELGDSAVYLCASSFGTGGFYNEQFFGPGTRLTVL.

This CDR3 is CASSSGGKAFF. CDR3 bases: TGTGCCAGCAGTTCCGGAGGGAAAGCTTTCTTT. This chain connects TRBV6-5 to TRBJ1-1; D unclear. Per germline, CDR1 MNHEY and CDR2 SVGAGI. V was pared by 4 bases and J by 9 bases, with 9 bases between. CDR3 length equals 11 residues.

The chain is built from TRBV30 and TRBJ1-1, with unresolved D. CDR1 and CDR2 (germline): GTSNPN, SVGIG (reference sequence). The CDR3 length is 11 residues. V lost 4 bases, J lost 3 bases, and 6 bases lay in between. CDR3 in amino acids: CAWIPYTEAFF. The CDR3 DNA is TGTGCCTGGATCCCGTACACTGAAGCTTTCTTT.

In this sample, this clonotype turned up a few times. V gene TRBV7-9 combines with J gene TRBJ2-4; the D gene could be TRBD1 or TRBD2 (6 bases each). Germline V CDR1 and CDR2: SEHNR, FQNEAQ (reference sequence). Trimming removed 10 bases from V and 2 bases from J, with 9 bases in between. This CDR3 has 12 amino acids. The CDR3 reads CATGASKNIQYF. In DNA form, the CDR3 reads TGTGCCACGGGGGCGTCCAAAAACATTCAGTACTTC.

This clonotype was picked up a small number of times. CDR3 bases: TGTGCCAGCGGAATCGGGACATCTGGGGCCAACGTCCTGACTTTC. This translates into CASGIGTSGANVLTF. This rearrangement joins TRBV2 to TRBJ2-6; tentatively, D is TRBD1 (6 bases). V was pared by 8 bases and J by 1 base, with 12 bases between. Germline CDR1 reads SNHLY; CDR2 reads FYNNEI. CDR3 size: 15 residues.

This chain uses TRBV14 with TRBJ2-1; TRBD2 aligns across 7 bases. Germline assignment: CDR1 SGHDN and CDR2 FVKESK. The CDR3 spans 15 residues. Unmatched junction bases numbered 1, after V lost 1 base and J lost 1 base. CDR3 in amino acids: CASSQGAGSYNEQFF. CDR3 in DNA: TGTGCCAGCAGCCAAGGAGCGGGGTCCTACAATGAGCAGTTCTTC.